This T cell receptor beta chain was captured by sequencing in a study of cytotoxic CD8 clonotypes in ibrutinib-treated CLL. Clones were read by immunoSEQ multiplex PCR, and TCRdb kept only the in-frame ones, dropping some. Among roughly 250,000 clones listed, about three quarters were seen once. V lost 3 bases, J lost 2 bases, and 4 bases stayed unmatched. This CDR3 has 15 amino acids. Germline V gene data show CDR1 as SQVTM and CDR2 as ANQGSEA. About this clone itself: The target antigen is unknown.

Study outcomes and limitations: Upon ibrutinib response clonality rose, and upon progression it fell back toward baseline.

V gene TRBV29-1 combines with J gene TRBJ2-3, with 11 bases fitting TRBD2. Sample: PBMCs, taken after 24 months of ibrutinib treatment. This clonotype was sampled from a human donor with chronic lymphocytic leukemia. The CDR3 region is CSVEVLAGVTDTQYF. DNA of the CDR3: TGCAGCGTTGAGGTACTAGCGGGAGTCACAGATACGCAGTATTTT.